Listed here is a single TCR beta chain. The data are from a study of blood T cell repertoires in COVID-19. The wider study: Samples taken during acute and convalescent COVID-19 were collected in the United States, Italy and Spain. Nucleic acid was either cDNA or gDNA, and it came from T cells, B-cell-depleted T cells, or PBMCs.

Trimming shortened V by 4 bases and J by 6 bases, and 15 bases separated the two germline ends. This CDR3 spans 13 amino acids. Germline CDR1 is SQVTM and CDR2 is ANQGSEA. Methods used by the authors: Nucleated cell counts were estimated from reference gene primer amplification. Libraries were prepared by immunoSEQ multiplex PCR; TCRdb keeps only in-frame clonotypes and omits some of them. D and trimming come from the DNA, and the V and J calls and clone size come from that table. This sample has 100,000 or so clones, with approximately 84% found just once. Source material: peripheral blood. The J gene is TRBJ1-2, the V gene TRBV29-1; TRBD1 might be the D (5 bases). This TCR was sampled from an older woman with acute or convalescent COVID-19. The CDR3 DNA is TGCAGCGTTGGGAGTGGGGGGTACGATGGCTACACCTTC. The encoded protein is CSVGSGGYDGYTF.